This TCR beta chain was identified in a study of OX40 agonist ivuxolimab in advanced cancers. Study-wide points: The average count of expanded clones was higher among CD8+ T cells than among CD4+.

The data were produced by immunoSEQ multiplex PCR, yet TCRdb's version contains in-frame clones alone and is incomplete. This sample yields approximately 69,000 clones, of which approximately 88% are seen a single time; roughly 7.9% belongs to the top ten. V shed 4 bases and J shed 6 bases, with 10 bases lying between them. Germline CDR1 and CDR2: MNHEY and SVGAGI. CDR3 length: 13 amino acids. About this clone: What it binds is not known.

Patients were ineligible given autoimmune disease history or systemic immunosuppression. This receptor was taken from an adult with an advanced solid tumor such as melanoma, head and neck, liver or kidney cancer. The chain couples TRBV6-5 to TRBJ1-5; D may be TRBD1 (5 bases). The sequenced sample was CD4+ or CD8+ T cells sorted from blood, obtained in a trial of the OX40 agonist ivuxolimab. The CDR3 loop is CASSFLQGQPQHF. The CDR3 region has the DNA TGTGCCAGCAGTTTTCTCCAGGGTCAGCCCCAGCATTTT.